This T cell receptor beta chain comes out of a study of cytomegalovirus exposure and HLA in healthy donors. General study findings and limits: Analysis was carried out at a later point, and it linked a missense DCLRE1C variant to TCR beta V- and J-gene trimming.

In regard to this clone: Its antigen remains unidentified.

The PCR ran on 60 Vbeta and 13 Jbeta primers. Per the authors' pipeline: Tens of millions of unique TCR beta chains, roughly 11 million of them shared, were counted by a later analysis. Profiled with immunoSEQ multiplex PCR; TCRdb holds only in-frame clones, not every one. The V and J calls and clone size are taken from that table; D and trimming were inferred from the DNA. The table has some 40,000 clones, 53% seen once. Trimming cost V 4 bases and J 3 bases; bases outside gene matches: 5. Germline CDR1 and CDR2: SGHNT and YYREEE (reference sequence). The CDR3 extends over 16 amino acids. All the people who gave samples were healthy bone marrow donors.

This receptor was obtained from a woman between 40 and 50 years old in good health and CMV-seropositive. The sample taken for sequencing was PBMCs. The genes are TRBV5-4 and TRBJ2-2, with 11 positions matching TRBD2. The CDR3 is CASSPGLAGHTGELFF. DNA for the CDR3: TGTGCCAGCAGCCCAGGACTAGCGGGCCACACCGGGGAGCTGTTTTTT. Drawing the rest from reference TRBV5-4 and TRBJ2-2, the complete variable domain is ETGVTQSPTHLIKTRGQQVTLRCSSQSGHNTVSWYQQALGQGPQFIFQYYREEENGRGNFPPRFSGLQFPNYSSELNVNALELDDSALYLCASSPGLAGHTGELFFGEGSRLTVL.